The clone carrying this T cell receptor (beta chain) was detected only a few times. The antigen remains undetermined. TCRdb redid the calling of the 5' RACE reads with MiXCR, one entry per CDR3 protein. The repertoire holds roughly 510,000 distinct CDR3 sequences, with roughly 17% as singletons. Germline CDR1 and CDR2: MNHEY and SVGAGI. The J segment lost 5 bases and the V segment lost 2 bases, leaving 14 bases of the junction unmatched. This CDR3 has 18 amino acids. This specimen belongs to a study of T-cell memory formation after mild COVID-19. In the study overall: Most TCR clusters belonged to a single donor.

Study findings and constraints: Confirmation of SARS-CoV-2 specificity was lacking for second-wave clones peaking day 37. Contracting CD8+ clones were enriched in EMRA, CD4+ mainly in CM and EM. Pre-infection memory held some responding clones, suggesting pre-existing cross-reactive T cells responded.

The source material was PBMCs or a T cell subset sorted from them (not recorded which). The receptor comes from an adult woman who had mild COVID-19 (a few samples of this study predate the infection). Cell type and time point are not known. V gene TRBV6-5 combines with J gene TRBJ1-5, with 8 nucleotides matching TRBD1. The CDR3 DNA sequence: TGTGCCAGCAGTTACAGCTTTCCCGGACAGGGATTTTATCAGCCCCAGCATTTT. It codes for CASSYSFPGQGFYQPQHF.